The rows below give T cell receptor beta chains drawn from one sample of a study of blood T cells in healthy people across ages. Via MiXCR, TCRdb re-called the 5' RACE reads, giving one row per CDR3 protein. The sample carries about 1.4 million distinct CDR3 sequences, around 59% recorded once. Sequencing used blood. These receptors all come from a young man in good health. The CDR3 runs from the conserved cysteine through the conserved F or W. A D gene is named only where the DNA matches it firmly. Some rows mark clone size as missing; the rest say once, few, many or name a class of expanded clone.

clone_size	v_call	d_call	j_call	cdr3_aa	cdr3_nt
NA	TRBV20-1	NA	TRBJ1-6	CSANGPSSYNSLLHF	TGCAGTGCTAATGGTCCGAGCTCCTATAATTCACTCCTCCACTTT
NA	TRBV4-1	NA	TRBJ2-3	CASSQMGGGDGTDTQYF	TGCGCCAGCAGCCAAATGGGCGGGGGCGATGGCACAGATACGCAGTATTTT
NA	TRBV10-3	NA	TRBJ2-3	CAISGDTLGDTQYF	TGTGCCATCAGTGGGGACACCCTGGGAGATACGCAGTATTTT
NA	TRBV4-3	NA	TRBJ2-5	CASSQAAGSRETQYF	TGCGCCAGCAGCCAAGCGGCTGGGAGTCGGGAGACCCAGTACTTC
NA	TRBV7-2	NA	TRBJ1-1	CASSPNGGMNTEAFF	TGTGCCAGCAGCCCGAACGGGGGAATGAACACTGAAGCTTTCTTT
few	TRBV7-2	NA	TRBJ2-4	CASSLGREKNIQYF	TGTGCCAGCAGCTTGGGCAGGGAGAAAAACATTCAGTACTTC
few	TRBV21-1	NA	TRBJ2-1	CASSKQDRTSYNEQFF	TGTGCCAGCAGCAAACAGGATCGGACCTCCTACAATGAGCAGTTCTTC
NA	TRBV30	TRBD1	TRBJ1-2	CAWSDRVLGYTF	TGTGCCTGGAGCGACAGGGTGTTGGGCTACACCTTC
few	TRBV4-1	NA	TRBJ2-1	CASSQGRRDYNEQFF	TGCGCCAGCAGCCAGGGGAGAAGAGATTACAATGAGCAGTTCTTC
NA	TRBV4-1	NA	TRBJ2-7	CASSQTAGVHYEQYF	TGCGCCAGCAGCCAAACTGCCGGGGTCCACTACGAGCAGTACTTC
NA	TRBV12-5	NA	TRBJ2-7	CASSVWGSYEQYF	TGTGCTAGTAGCGTGTGGGGGAGCTACGAGCAGTACTTC
NA	TRBV20-1	TRBD1	TRBJ2-1	CSAKPLRGGLDNEQFF	TGCAGTGCTAAGCCATTGAGAGGGGGCCTTGACAATGAGCAGTTCTTC
NA	TRBV9	NA	TRBJ2-5	CASSADGTPKETQYF	TGTGCCAGCAGCGCAGACGGTACACCGAAGGAGACCCAGTACTTC
once	TRBV10-3	TRBD1	TRBJ2-5	CAISPGQGSIRQETQYF	TGTGCCATCAGCCCGGGACAGGGCTCTATACGACAAGAGACCCAGTACTTC
NA	TRBV6-5	TRBD1	TRBJ1-2	CASKGDRGYGYTF	TGTGCCAGCAAGGGGGACAGGGGCTATGGCTACACCTTC
NA	TRBV20-1	NA	TRBJ2-5	CSAPRPRFTETQYF	TGCAGTGCCCCCCGGCCTAGATTCACTGAGACCCAGTACTTC
NA	TRBV3-1	NA	TRBJ2-3	CASSQVIGSQDTQYF	TGTGCCAGCAGCCAAGTGATCGGGAGTCAAGATACGCAGTATTTT
NA	TRBV4-1	TRBD1	TRBJ1-6	CASRTDRGLSPLHF	TGCGCCAGCAGGACCGACAGGGGCTTGTCACCCCTCCACTTT
once	TRBV4-1	NA	TRBJ2-1	CASSPTAYGLGNNEQFF	TGCGCCAGCAGCCCGACCGCTTACGGACTGGGGAACAATGAGCAGTTCTTC
NA	TRBV4-3	TRBD1	TRBJ2-7	CASIGQETEESYEQYF	TGCGCCAGCATCGGACAGGAGACAGAGGAATCCTACGAGCAGTACTTC
few	TRBV6-1	NA	TRBJ1-5	CASTGTYSNQPQHF	TGTGCCAGTACAGGTACCTATAGCAATCAGCCCCAGCATTTT
NA	TRBV27	NA	TRBJ2-1	CASSLLGDKQFF	TGTGCCAGCAGTCTACTCGGGGACAAGCAGTTCTTC
NA	TRBV12-3/TRBV12-4	NA	TRBJ2-7	CASSLTGRNEQYF	TGTGCCAGCAGTTTAACAGGGAGAAACGAGCAGTACTTC
NA	TRBV4-1	NA	TRBJ1-1	CASRPGLTDTEAFF	TGCGCCAGCAGGCCAGGGCTCACGGACACTGAAGCTTTCTTT
few	TRBV5-1	NA	TRBJ2-7	CASTRGGASRSYEQYF	TGCGCCAGCACCCGAGGGGGAGCGAGCAGGTCCTACGAGCAGTACTTC
few	TRBV25-1	NA	TRBJ2-7	CACLKSYEQYF	TGTGCTTGCCTAAAAAGCTACGAGCAGTACTTC
NA	TRBV11-1	NA	TRBJ2-1	CASSPGLSSSYNEQFF	TGTGCCAGCAGCCCGGGACTCTCGAGCTCCTACAATGAGCAGTTCTTC
few	TRBV12-3/TRBV12-4	TRBD2	TRBJ2-7	CASSFGTSFYEQYF	TGTGCCAGCAGTTTTGGGACTAGCTTTTACGAGCAGTACTTC
NA	TRBV27	NA	TRBJ2-1	CAVGGGGYNEQFF	TGTGCCGTGGGAGGAGGCGGGTACAATGAGCAGTTCTTC
NA	TRBV2	NA	TRBJ2-1	CASRPGRRSYNEQFF	TGTGCCAGCAGGCCGGGACGTCGCTCCTACAATGAGCAGTTCTTC
NA	TRBV6-5	NA	TRBJ2-2	CASSYNRGGTGELFF	TGTGCCAGCAGTTACAATAGGGGTGGCACCGGGGAGCTGTTTTTT
few	TRBV6-5	NA	TRBJ1-2	CASRDVPGLPYYTF	TGTGCCAGCCGAGACGTACCGGGACTTCCTTATTACACCTTC
NA	TRBV3-1	TRBD2	TRBJ2-6	CASSQKRGVPGANVLTF	TGTGCCAGCAGCCAAAAACGGGGGGTCCCTGGGGCCAACGTCCTGACTTTC
NA	TRBV5-1	NA	TRBJ2-2	CASSLAGAGRQYTGELFF	TGCGCCAGCAGCTTGGCCGGGGCGGGAAGACAGTACACCGGGGAGCTGTTTTTT
NA	TRBV7-2	NA	TRBJ1-5	CASSLDTVLPQHF	TGTGCCAGCAGCTTAGACACGGTCTTGCCCCAGCATTTT
NA	TRBV20-1	TRBD2	TRBJ2-2	CSAPGLAGSDGGLFF	TGCAGTGCCCCGGGACTAGCGGGGTCAGACGGGGGGCTGTTTTTT
NA	TRBV18	NA	TRBJ2-7	CASSPGEAYEQYF	TGTGCCAGCTCACCGGGAGAGGCCTACGAGCAGTACTTC
once	TRBV6-6	NA	TRBJ1-3	CASSPSLAGNTIYF	TGTGCCAGCAGTCCCTCCCTAGCTGGAAACACCATATATTTT
NA	TRBV4-1	NA	TRBJ1-2	CASSQVRGSNHGYTF	TGCGCCAGCAGCCAAGTAAGAGGGTCCAACCATGGCTACACCTTC
NA	TRBV10-3	NA	TRBJ2-1	CATSESIGSYNEQFF	TGTGCCACCAGTGAGTCGATAGGCTCCTACAATGAGCAGTTCTTC
NA	TRBV12-3/TRBV12-4	NA	TRBJ2-1	CASSGFNRGNEQFF	TGTGCCAGCAGTGGGTTCAACCGGGGTAATGAGCAGTTCTTC
NA	TRBV4-1	NA	TRBJ2-1	CASSQPSSGGGEQFF	TGCGCCAGCAGCCAACCGTCTTCAGGAGGAGGTGAGCAGTTCTTC
NA	TRBV4-1	TRBD2	TRBJ2-5	CASSQVAGGPNEQYF	TGCGCCAGCAGCCAGGTAGCGGGGGGCCCCAATGAGCAGTACTTC
NA	TRBV12-3/TRBV12-4	NA	TRBJ1-1	CASSFGPTGEAFF	TGTGCCAGCAGTTTTGGCCCTACGGGTGAAGCTTTCTTT
NA	TRBV24-1	TRBD1	TRBJ1-2	CATKGEDRGFGYGYTF	TGTGCCACCAAGGGCGAGGACAGGGGGTTTGGCTATGGCTACACCTTC
NA	TRBV12-3/TRBV12-4	NA	TRBJ1-1	CASSPRPGPNTEAFF	TGTGCCAGCAGCCCGAGGCCGGGGCCGAACACTGAAGCTTTCTTT
NA	TRBV6-2/TRBV6-3	TRBD1	TRBJ1-5	CASGQGLDNQPQHF	TGTGCCAGCGGACAGGGGCTTGACAATCAGCCCCAGCATTTT
NA	TRBV6-2/TRBV6-3	TRBD2	TRBJ2-1	CASSNPPLSSGRRNNEQFF	TGTGCCAGCAGTAACCCCCCCTTGAGCAGCGGGAGAAGGAACAATGAGCAGTTCTTC
NA	TRBV7-9	NA	TRBJ2-1	CVSSHSWLVGNEQFF	TGTGTCAGCAGCCATAGTTGGCTAGTGGGTAATGAGCAGTTCTTC
NA	TRBV6-6	NA	TRBJ1-4	CASSTTSQGANEKLFF	TGTGCCAGCAGTACGACTTCACAGGGAGCTAATGAAAAACTGTTTTTT